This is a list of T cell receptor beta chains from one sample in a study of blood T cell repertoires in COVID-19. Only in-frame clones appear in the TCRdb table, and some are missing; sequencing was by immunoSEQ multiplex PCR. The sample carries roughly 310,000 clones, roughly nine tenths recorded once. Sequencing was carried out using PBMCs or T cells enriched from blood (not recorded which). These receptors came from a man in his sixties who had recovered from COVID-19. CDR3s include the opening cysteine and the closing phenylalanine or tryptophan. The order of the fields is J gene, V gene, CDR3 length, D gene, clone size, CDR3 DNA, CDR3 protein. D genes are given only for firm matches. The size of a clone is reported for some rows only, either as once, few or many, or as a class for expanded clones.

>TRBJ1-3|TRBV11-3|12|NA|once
TGTGCCAGCAGATCACAAGGAAACACCATATATTTT
CASRSQGNTIYF
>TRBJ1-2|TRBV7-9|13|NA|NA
TGTGCCAGCAGCTTGGGGCAACGCTATGGCTACACCTTC
CASSLGQRYGYTF
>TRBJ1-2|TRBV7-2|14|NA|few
TGTGCCAGCAGCTTAGAGGCTCAGGGTCGTGGCTACACCTTC
CASSLEAQGRGYTF
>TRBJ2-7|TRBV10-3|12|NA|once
TGTGCCATCAGTGAACAGTCCTACGAGCAGTACTTC
CAISEQSYEQYF
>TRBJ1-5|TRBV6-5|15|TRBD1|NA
TGTGCCAGCAGGGGGCGGGACAGAGTTTATCAGCCCCAGCATTTT
CASRGRDRVYQPQHF
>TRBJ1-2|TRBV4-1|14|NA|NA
TGCGCCAGCAGCCAAGGCGACAGAGACTATGGCTACACCTTC
CASSQGDRDYGYTF
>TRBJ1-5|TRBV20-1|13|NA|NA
TGCAGTGCTAGTGTCCGGGAGGAACAGCCCCAGCATTTT
CSASVREEQPQHF
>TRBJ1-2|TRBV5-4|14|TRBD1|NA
TGTGCCAGCAGCGGGGGACAGGGGGCCTATGGCTACACCTTC
CASSGGQGAYGYTF
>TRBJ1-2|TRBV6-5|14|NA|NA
TGTGCCAGCAGTTACGGCGGACTGCGCTATGGCTACACCTTC
CASSYGGLRYGYTF
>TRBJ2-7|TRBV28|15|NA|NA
TGTGCCAGCAGTTTATATCCCGCAGAATCCTACGAGCAGTACTTC
CASSLYPAESYEQYF
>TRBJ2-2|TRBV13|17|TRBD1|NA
TGTGCCAGCAGCTACGGCGGACAGGTTAGGGAAACCGGGGAGCTGTTTTTT
CASSYGGQVRETGELFF
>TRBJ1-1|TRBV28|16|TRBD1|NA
TGTGCCAGCAGTCCCAAATGGACAGGACGGTCAACTGAAGCTTTCTTT
CASSPKWTGRSTEAFF
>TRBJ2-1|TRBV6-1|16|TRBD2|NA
TGTGCCAGCAGTGAATCTGGCGGGAGGGCCATCGATGAGCAGTTCTTC
CASSESGGRAIDEQFF
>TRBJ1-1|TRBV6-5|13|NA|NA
TGTGCCAGCAGCCAGAAAATGAACACTGAAGCTTTCTTT
CASSQKMNTEAFF
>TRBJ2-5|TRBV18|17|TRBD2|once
TGTGCCAGCTCAGGCGCGGGTCTAGCGGGGCCACGAGAGACCCAGTACTTC
CASSGAGLAGPRETQYF
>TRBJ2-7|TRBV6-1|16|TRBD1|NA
TGTGCCAGCAGTGAAACTCCGGGACAGCGAATCTACGAGCAGTACTTC
CASSETPGQRIYEQYF